This TCR beta chain was identified in a study of cytomegalovirus exposure and HLA in healthy donors. The V and J ends lost 2 bases and 7 bases respectively, with 11 bases between them. Germline V lookup: CDR1 MNHEY, CDR2 SVGAGI. The CDR3 covers 14 residues. A multiplex PCR was run with 60 Vbeta primers and 13 Jbeta primers. TCRdb keeps only in-frame clones here, not all; method: immunoSEQ multiplex PCR. The data contain around 200,000 clones, around 78% of them singletons. This chain uses TRBV6-5 with TRBJ1-4; D gene uncertain. The clonotype originates from a woman aged 25-40 years in good health and CMV-seropositive. Sequencing used PBMCs. The CDR3 reads CASSYQVPAEKLFF. CDR3 nucleotides: TGTGCCAGCAGTTACCAGGTCCCAGCTGAAAAACTGTTTTTT.